The TCR beta chain described here comes from a study of blood T cell repertoires in COVID-19. This table comes from immunoSEQ multiplex PCR, and its TCRdb copy is limited to in-frame clones, with some not included. This table has about 220,000 clones, roughly 85% appearing once. The CDR3 loop spans 13 amino acids. Germline V gene data show CDR1 as LGHDT and CDR2 as YNNKEL (reference sequence). The V end was cut by 6 bases, the J end by 1 base, with 9 bases between. The sequence came from a woman in her 70s with COVID-19, enrolled during active disease. The chain combines TRBV3-1 (or the pseudogene TRBV3-2) with TRBJ1-1; D is perhaps TRBD1 (6 bases). The material sequenced was peripheral blood. This CDR3 reads CASRRGWNTEAFF. In DNA form, the CDR3 reads TGTGCCAGCAGAAGGGGGTGGAACACTGAAGCTTTCTTT.